This paragraph reports one T cell receptor beta chain. The entry originates in a study of blood T cell repertoires in COVID-19. Study in general: In each case, the material was cDNA or gDNA derived from T cells, B-cell-depleted T cells, or PBMCs.

The CDR3 is 15 residues long. Germline trimming cut 6 bases from V and 6 bases from J; bases unmatched to any gene: 7. The V gene's germline CDR1 is MNHEY and CDR2 SVGAGI. Repertoires were generated with immunoSEQ multiplex PCR, while TCRdb's copy carries only in-frame clones and drops some. The sample consists of 130,000 or so clones, around 88% of them appearing once. Sequenced material: peripheral blood. The chain carries TRBV6-5 and TRBJ2-1; TRBD2 matches at 11 bases. The TCR comes from a woman aged 55-75 years with acute or convalescent COVID-19. The CDR3 DNA reads as TGTGCCAGCAGCAGTAGCGGGGGGGCAGGCAATGAGCAGTTCTTC. It translates to CASSSSGGAGNEQFF.